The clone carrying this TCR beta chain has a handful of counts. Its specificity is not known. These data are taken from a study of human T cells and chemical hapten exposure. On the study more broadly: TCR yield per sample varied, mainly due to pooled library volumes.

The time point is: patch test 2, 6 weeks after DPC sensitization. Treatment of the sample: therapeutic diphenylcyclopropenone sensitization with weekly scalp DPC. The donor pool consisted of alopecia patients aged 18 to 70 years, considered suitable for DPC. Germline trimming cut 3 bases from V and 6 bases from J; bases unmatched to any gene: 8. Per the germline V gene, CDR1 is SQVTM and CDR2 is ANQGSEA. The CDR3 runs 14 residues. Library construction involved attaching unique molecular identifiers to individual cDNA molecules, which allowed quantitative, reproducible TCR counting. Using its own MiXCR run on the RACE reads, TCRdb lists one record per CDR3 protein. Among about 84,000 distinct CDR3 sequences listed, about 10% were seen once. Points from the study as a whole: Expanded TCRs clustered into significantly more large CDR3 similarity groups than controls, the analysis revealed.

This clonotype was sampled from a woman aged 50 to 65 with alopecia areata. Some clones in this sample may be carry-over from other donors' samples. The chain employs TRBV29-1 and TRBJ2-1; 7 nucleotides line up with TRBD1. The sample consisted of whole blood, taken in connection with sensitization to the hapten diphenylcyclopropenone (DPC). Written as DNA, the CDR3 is TGCAGCGTTGAGACCGGGACAGAGGGCAATGAGCAGTTCTTC. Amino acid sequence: CSVETGTEGNEQFF.